This T cell receptor beta chain is from a study of vaccination effects on CD4 cells after COVID-19. Here immunoSEQ multiplex PCR was the method, and the copy in TCRdb shows in-frame clones only, minus some. This table holds approximately 20,000 clones, 60% to 75% found once. Germline lookup yields CDR1 SGHAT and CDR2 FQNNGV. V gave up 3 bases and J gave up 4 bases, with 15 bases separating them. The CDR3 has 16 residues. On this clone itself: Its target is unknown.

With the ViraFEST assay, the study expanded antigen-specific CD4+ T cells using viral peptide pools, then sequenced them. Isolating CD4+ T cells followed about 11 days of culture. Nucleocapsid antibody tests were negative, and the vaccine recipients had no prior SARS-CoV-2 infection. The sequencing used CD4+ T cells from PBMCs cultured with HCoV-NL63 spike peptides, collected before COVID-19 vaccination. The rearrangement links TRBV11-2 to TRBJ2-2; TRBD1 might be the D (6 bases). The TCR sequence derives from a human donor who received a COVID-19 vaccine. The CDR3 bases are TGTGCCAGCAGCTTGGGGGCCACCACCCTCACCGGGGAGCTGTTTTTT. It specifies CASSLGATTLTGELFF. Based on the CDR3 plus reference TRBV11-2 and TRBJ2-2, the full variable domain is EAGVAQSPRYKIIEKRQSVAFWCNPISGHATLYWYQQILGQGPKLLIQFQNNGVVDDSQLPKDRFSAERLKGVDSTLKIQPAKLEDSAVYLCASSLGATTLTGELFFGEGSRLTVL.